Included here is one T cell receptor beta chain sequence, with context. The antigen remains undetermined. This sample is part of a study of cytomegalovirus exposure and HLA in healthy donors. Findings of the study overall: Reportedly, fewer N-insertions than the approximately 700-donor mean appeared in an Asian-associated ancestry cluster in a later analysis. The study had only CMV serostatus as immune exposure information. Analysis performed later found over 15,000 TCR beta sequences associated with HLA alleles at 0.05 false discovery rate.

Both 60 Vbeta primers and 13 Jbeta primers went into the PCR. Using immunoSEQ multiplex PCR, the repertoire was profiled, and TCRdb retains in-frame clones only, with some absent. The sample has some 200,000 clones, over 75% seen once; the top ten hold 6.3%. CDR3 length: 16 residues. Trimming cost V 5 bases and J 4 bases; bases outside gene matches: 9. The V gene's germline CDR1 is MNHNY and CDR2 SVGAGI (reference sequence). This clonotype originated in a man between 40 and 49 years old in good health and CMV-seropositive. The chain is built from TRBV6-6 and TRBJ2-1; 9 bases fit TRBD1. Sequencing used PBMCs. CDR3 residues: CASSASGTGTYNEQFF. In DNA, the CDR3 is TGTGCCAGCAGTGCCTCCGGGACAGGGACTTACAATGAGCAGTTCTTC.